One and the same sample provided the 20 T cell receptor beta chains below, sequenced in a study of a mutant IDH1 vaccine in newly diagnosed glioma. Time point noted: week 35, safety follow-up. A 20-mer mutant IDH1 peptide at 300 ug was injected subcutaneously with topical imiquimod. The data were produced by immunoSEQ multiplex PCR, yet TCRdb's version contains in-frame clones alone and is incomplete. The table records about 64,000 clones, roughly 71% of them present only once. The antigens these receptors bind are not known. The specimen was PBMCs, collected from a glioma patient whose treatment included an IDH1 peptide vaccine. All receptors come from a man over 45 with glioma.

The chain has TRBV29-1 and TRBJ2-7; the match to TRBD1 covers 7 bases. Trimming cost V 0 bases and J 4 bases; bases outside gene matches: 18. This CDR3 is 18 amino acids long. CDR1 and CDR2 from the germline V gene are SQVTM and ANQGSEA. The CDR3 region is CSVEDPAGEGGINYEQYF. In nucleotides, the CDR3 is TGCAGCGTTGAAGATCCGGCCGGGGAAGGGGGCATCAATTACGAGCAGTACTTC.

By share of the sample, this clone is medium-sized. The CDR3: CSVAKLRDPFGYTF. The CDR3 coding sequence is TGCAGCGTTGCTAAGCTCCGGGACCCCTTCGGCTACACCTTC. The genes are TRBV29-1 and TRBJ1-2; D is perhaps TRBD1 (5 bases). CDR3 length: 14 residues. CDR1 SQVTM and CDR2 ANQGSEA come from the germline V gene. V was trimmed by 4 bases and J by 8 bases, leaving 20 bases between them.

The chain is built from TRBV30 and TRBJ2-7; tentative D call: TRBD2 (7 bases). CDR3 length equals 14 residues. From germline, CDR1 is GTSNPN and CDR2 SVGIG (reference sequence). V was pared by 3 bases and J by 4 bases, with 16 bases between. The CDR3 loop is CAWSPLGGRYEQYF. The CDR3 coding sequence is TGTGCCTGGAGCCCCTTGGGGGGGCGTTACGAGCAGTACTTC.

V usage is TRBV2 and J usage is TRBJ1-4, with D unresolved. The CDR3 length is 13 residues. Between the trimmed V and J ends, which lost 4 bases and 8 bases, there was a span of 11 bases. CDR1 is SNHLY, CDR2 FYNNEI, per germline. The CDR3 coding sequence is TGTGCCAGCAGTGCTCGAACGGTGGAAAAACTGTTTTTT. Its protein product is CASSARTVEKLFF.

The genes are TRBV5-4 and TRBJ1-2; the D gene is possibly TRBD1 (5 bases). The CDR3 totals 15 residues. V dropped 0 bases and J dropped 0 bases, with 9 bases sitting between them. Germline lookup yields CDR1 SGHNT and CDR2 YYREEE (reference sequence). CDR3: CASSLDGGPNYGYTF. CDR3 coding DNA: TGTGCCAGCAGCTTGGACGGGGGACCTAACTATGGCTACACCTTC. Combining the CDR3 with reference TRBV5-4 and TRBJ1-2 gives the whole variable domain ETGVTQSPTHLIKTRGQQVTLRCSSQSGHNTVSWYQQALGQGPQFIFQYYREEENGRGNFPPRFSGLQFPNYSSELNVNALELDDSALYLCASSLDGGPNYGYTFGSGTRLTVV.

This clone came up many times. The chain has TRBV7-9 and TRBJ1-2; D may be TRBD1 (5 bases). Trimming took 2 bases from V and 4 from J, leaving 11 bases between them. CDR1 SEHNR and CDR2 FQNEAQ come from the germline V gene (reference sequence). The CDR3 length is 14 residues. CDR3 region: CASSLPGAPYGYTF. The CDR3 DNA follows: TGTGCCAGCAGCTTACCCGGGGCCCCCTATGGCTACACCTTC.

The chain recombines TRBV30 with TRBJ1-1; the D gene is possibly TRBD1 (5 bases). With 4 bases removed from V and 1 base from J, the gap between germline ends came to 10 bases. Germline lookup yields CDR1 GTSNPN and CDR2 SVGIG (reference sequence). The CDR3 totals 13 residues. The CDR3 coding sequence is TGTGCCTGGAAGGGACTCCCGAACACTGAAGCTTTCTTT. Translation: CAWKGLPNTEAFF.

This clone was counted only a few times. This chain's CDR3 is CASSDHQGGPSGANVLTF. CDR3 nucleotides: TGTGCCAGCAGTGATCACCAGGGGGGCCCCTCTGGGGCCAACGTCCTGACTTTC. This sequence joins TRBV6-1 and TRBJ2-6; maybe TRBD1 (7 bases). The germline V gene encodes CDR1 MNHNS and CDR2 SASEGT. Deletions cut 3 bases from V and 0 bases from J, with 15 bases between. The CDR3 has 18 amino acids.

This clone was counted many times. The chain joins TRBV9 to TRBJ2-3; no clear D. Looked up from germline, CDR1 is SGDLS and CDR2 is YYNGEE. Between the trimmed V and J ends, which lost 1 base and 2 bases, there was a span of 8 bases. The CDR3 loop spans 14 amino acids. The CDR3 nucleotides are TGTGCCAGCAGCGTATCCCTCTCCACAGATACGCAGTATTTT. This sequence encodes CASSVSLSTDTQYF.

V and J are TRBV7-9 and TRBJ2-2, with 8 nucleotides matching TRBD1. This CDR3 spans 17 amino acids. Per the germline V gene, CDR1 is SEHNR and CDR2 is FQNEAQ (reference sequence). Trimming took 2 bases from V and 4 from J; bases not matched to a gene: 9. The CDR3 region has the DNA TGTGCCAGCAGCTTATCACAGGTGGACAGGGTCACCGGGGAGCTGTTTTTT. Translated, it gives CASSLSQVDRVTGELFF.

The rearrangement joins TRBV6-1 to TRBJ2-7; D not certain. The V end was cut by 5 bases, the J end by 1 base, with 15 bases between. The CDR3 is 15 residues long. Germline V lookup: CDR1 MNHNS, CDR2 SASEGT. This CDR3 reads CASSPMASRSYEQYF. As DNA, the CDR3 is TGTGCCAGCAGTCCCATGGCCTCGAGGTCCTACGAGCAGTACTTC.

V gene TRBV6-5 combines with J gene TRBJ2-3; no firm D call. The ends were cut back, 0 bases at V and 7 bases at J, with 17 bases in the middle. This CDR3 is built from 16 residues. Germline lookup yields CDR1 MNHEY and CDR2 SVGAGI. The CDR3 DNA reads TGTGCCAGCAGTTACTCGGTGGCCAGTCCACAAAATACGCAGTATTTT. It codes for CASSYSVASPQNTQYF.

The CDR3 sequence: CASSESEETQYF. The CDR3 DNA follows: TGTGCCAGCAGTGAATCCGAAGAGACCCAGTACTTC. The chain employs TRBV2 and TRBJ2-5; D is undetermined. This CDR3 region has 12 residues. V was pared by 2 bases and J by 3 bases, with 4 bases between. Germline V lookup: CDR1 SNHLY, CDR2 FYNNEI.

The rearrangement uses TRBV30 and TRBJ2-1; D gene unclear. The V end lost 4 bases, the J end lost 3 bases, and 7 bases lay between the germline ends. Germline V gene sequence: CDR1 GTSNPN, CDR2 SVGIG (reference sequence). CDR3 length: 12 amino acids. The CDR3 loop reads CAWNYLYNEQFF. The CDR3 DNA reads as TGTGCCTGGAACTACCTCTACAATGAGCAGTTCTTC.

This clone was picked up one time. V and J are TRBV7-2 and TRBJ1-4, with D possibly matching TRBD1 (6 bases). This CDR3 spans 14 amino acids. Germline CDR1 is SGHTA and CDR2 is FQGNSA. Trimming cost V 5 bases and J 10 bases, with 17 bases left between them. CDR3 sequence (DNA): TGTGCCAGCAGCCTAGGATGGACAGCGGCAAAACTGTTTTTT. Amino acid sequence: CASSLGWTAAKLFF.

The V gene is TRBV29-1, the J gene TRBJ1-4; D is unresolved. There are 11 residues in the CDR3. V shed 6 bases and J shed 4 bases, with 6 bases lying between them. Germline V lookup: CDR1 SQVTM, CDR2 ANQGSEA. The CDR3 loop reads CSVRSNEKLFF. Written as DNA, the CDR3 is TGCAGCGTACGGAGTAATGAAAAACTGTTTTTT.

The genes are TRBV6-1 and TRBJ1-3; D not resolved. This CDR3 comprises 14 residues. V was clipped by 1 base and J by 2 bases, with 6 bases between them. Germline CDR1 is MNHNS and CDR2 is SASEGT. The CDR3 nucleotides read TGTGCCAGCAGTGAAGGGACTGCTGGAAACACCATATATTTT. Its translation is CASSEGTAGNTIYF.

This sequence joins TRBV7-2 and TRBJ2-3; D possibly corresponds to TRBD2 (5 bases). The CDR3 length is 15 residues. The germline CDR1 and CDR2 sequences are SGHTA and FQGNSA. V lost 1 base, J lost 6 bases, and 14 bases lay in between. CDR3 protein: CASSLDWLASDTQYF. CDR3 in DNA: TGTGCCAGCAGCTTAGATTGGCTAGCTTCGGATACGCAGTATTTT. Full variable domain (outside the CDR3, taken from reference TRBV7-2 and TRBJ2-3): GAGVSQSPSNKVTEKGKDVELRCDPISGHTALYWYRQSLGQGLEFLIYFQGNSAPDKSGLPSDRFSAERTGGSVSTLTIQRTQQEDSAVYLCASSLDWLASDTQYFGPGTRLTVL.

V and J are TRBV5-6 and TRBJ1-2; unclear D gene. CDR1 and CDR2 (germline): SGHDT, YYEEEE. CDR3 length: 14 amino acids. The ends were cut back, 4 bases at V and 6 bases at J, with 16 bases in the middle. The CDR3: CASSPWAPRHGYTF. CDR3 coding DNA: TGTGCCAGCAGCCCATGGGCCCCCAGGCATGGCTACACCTTC.

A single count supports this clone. The CDR3 sequence is CASSHGGTDTQYF. As DNA, the CDR3 is TGTGCCAGCAGCCACGGGGGGACAGATACGCAGTATTTT. This chain joins TRBV14 and TRBJ2-3; 7 bases align to TRBD2. Germline V gene data show CDR1 as SGHDN and CDR2 as FVKESK. J lost 3 bases, V lost 3 bases, and 0 bases had no gene match. The CDR3 consists of 13 residues.